The source of this T cell receptor beta chain is a study of patients and donors after allogeneic stem cell transplantation. This clonotype has a count of ten or more. Germline-derived CDR1 and CDR2 are MNHEY and SVGAGI. This CDR3 region has 15 residues. The V segment lost 3 bases and the J segment 5 bases; nucleotides outside the gene matches: 7. In TCRdb, the RT-PCR reads were re-called with MiXCR into one record per CDR3 protein. The data show roughly 880,000 distinct CDR3 sequences, with roughly 18% seen just once and 6% held by the top ten. The rearrangement uses TRBV6-5 and TRBJ2-5; 9 positions match TRBD1. What was sequenced was blood, either unsorted or a sorted T cell fraction (not recorded which). The source of this sequence is a human donor who was either an allogeneic HSCT recipient or a stem cell or donor lymphocyte infusion donor (not recorded which). It is not recorded whose cells these are; they may come from a transplant donor. CDR3 sequence: CASSYPGQGLETQYF. The DNA for the CDR3 is TGTGCCAGCAGTTATCCGGGACAGGGACTCGAGACCCAGTACTTC.